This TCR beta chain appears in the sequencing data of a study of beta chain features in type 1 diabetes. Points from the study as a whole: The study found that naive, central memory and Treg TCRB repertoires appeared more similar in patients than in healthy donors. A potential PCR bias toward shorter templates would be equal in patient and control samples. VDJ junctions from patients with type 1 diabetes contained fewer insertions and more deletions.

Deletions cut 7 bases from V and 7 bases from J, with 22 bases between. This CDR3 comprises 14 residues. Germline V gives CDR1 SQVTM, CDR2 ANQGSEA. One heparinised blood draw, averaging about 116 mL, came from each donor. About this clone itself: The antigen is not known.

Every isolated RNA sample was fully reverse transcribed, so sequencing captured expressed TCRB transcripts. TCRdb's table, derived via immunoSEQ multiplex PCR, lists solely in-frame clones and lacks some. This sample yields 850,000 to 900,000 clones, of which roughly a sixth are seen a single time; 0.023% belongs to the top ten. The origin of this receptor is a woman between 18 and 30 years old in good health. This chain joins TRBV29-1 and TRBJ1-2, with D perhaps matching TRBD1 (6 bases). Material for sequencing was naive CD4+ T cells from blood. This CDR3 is CSAATGSPFVGYTF. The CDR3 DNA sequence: TGCAGCGCCGCGACAGGCTCTCCTTTTGTTGGCTACACCTTC.